This entry features one T cell receptor (beta chain) sequence. Its antigen specificity is not known. No base quality information exists; no much larger clone differs at one position. The CDR3 regions of human TCRbeta chains were subjected to immunosequencing. Per the original workflow: TCRs in the repertoires were compared against a reference library of SARS-CoV-2-specific TCRs that had been generated with the MIRA antigen-specificity platform. Breadth meant the fraction of unique TCRs that were SARS-CoV-2-associated, whereas depth meant the fraction of total T cells that were SARS-CoV-2-associated. Using the MIRA data, every spike-specific TCR was mapped to the spike region that the TCR reacted to and assigned to either a CD4 or a CD8 class. Log10-transformed breadth and depth values were compared by one-way ANOVA with Sidak's multiple comparisons tests. Here the immuneACCESS table is served through TCRdb, limited to in-frame sequences with V and J called. Missing clones are a known gap in these copies; in checked studies unresolved V genes cover under half, and the rest lacks a known reason. That table furnishes V, J and clone size, whereas the DNA furnished D and trimming. The sample profile shows 200,000 or so clones; under 95% of them were found once. The ten top clones hold 0.95% to 1.1% of the sample.

Taken from the germline V gene (reference sequence), the CDR1 and CDR2 loops are SEHNR and FQNEAQ. The junction carries 7 bases between V and J, which are trimmed by 1 base and 7 bases respectively. The cysteine opens and the phenylalanine closes a CDR3 of 12 amino acids. The read is trimmed to its CDR3 DNA, 36 bases read in frame from base 1. The data derive from a study of T cell responses to AZD1222 COVID-19 vaccine (dated by TCRdb to the early 2020s). As for the study more broadly: A total of 233 trial participants underwent TCR sequencing, of whom 207 received two doses of AZD1222 and some 25 received two doses of the MenACWY control vaccine. Trial participants were enrolled by age into 18-55, 56-69 and 70-plus year subgroups, with roughly 150, 30 and 60 TCR-sequenced participants respectively.

Results and caveats for the whole study, not just this receptor: In the small 56-69-year group, the increase in depth fell short of significance, most likely because of low power. The whole spike protein was spanned by vaccine-associated CD4 TCRs, and dominant responses were seen in regions 160-218 and 743-854. Conclusions about previously exposed vaccinees were limited because only six AZD1222 recipients were SARS-CoV-2 seropositive at baseline. Because no day 14 peak-response samples were available, the repertoires could be characterized only after the peak T cell response. Participants were mostly white British, with more females than males. The authors suggested clonal diversity may have been underestimated. Reportedly, almost half of the unique spike-specific TCRs recognized epitopes lying outside the regions that are mutated in the B.1.351 and B.1.1.7 variants. After two AZD1222 doses, both the breadth and the depth of spike-specific TCRs were significantly higher than at day 0 and than in MenACWY recipients.

The time point label here, explained by the study, means: about 28 days (+/-7) after the second vaccine dose. Because spike-specific TCR depth and breadth did not differ between the two schedules, AZD1222 recipients who got a second dose at roughly 4 weeks were pooled with those who got a second dose at roughly 12 weeks. The vaccinee samples were drawn from two UK trials, COV001 and COV002, one of which was a single-blind randomized controlled phase 2/3 trial testing AZD1222 (ChAdOx1 nCoV-19) in healthy adults. For TCRbeta chain sequencing, PBMC samples from trial participants were taken at day 0 and at day 28 after the second dose.

The sample was peripheral blood, taken 28 days after the second AZD1222 dose. The chain employs TRBV7-9 and TRBJ2-5; there is no confident call for the D gene. The clonotype was recovered from an adult who received the AZD1222 COVID-19 vaccine. The nucleotides read TGTGCCAGCAGCTTAGGCCTAGGGACCCAGTACTTC. Its translation is CASSLGLGTQYF.